These T cell receptor beta chains were read from a single sample in a study of T cell changes during pregnancy in multiple sclerosis. Clones were sequenced by immunoSEQ multiplex PCR, and TCRdb holds only the in-frame ones, with some missing. Of 47,000 or so clones listed, 94% were seen once; the top ten hold under 0.55%. The sample consisted of CD4+ T cells from peripheral blood mononuclear cells, taken in the first trimester of pregnancy. The receptor source for this set is a female donor with multiple sclerosis, enrolled in a pregnancy study. The CDR3 runs from the conserved cysteine through the conserved F or W. Fields, in order: clone size, J gene, D gene, V gene, CDR3 DNA, CDR3 protein. D genes are given only for firm matches. Not all rows give a size; the values are once, few, many and, for expanded clones, a class.

size: -
J: TRBJ2-2
D: TRBD2
V: TRBV18
DNA: TGTGCCAGCTCACCGTATAAGCGGGGCGGCACCGGGGAGCTGTTTTTT
CDR3: CASSPYKRGGTGELFF

size: -
J: TRBJ2-1
D: TRBD2
V: TRBV7-6
DNA: TGTGCCAGCAGCGTATCTAGGTCGGGGGGAGGAAGGAATGAGCAGTTCTTC
CDR3: CASSVSRSGGGRNEQFF

size: -
J: TRBJ1-3
D: -
V: TRBV2
DNA: TGTGCCAGCAGTGAAGGCAGGCCCGGCTCTGGAAACACCATATATTTT
CDR3: CASSEGRPGSGNTIYF

size: -
J: TRBJ1-4
D: TRBD1
V: TRBV19
DNA: TGTGCCAGTAGCATCACCGGGACAGGGCATGAAAAACTGTTTTTT
CDR3: CASSITGTGHEKLFF

size: -
J: TRBJ2-1
D: TRBD1
V: TRBV5-1
DNA: TGCGCCAGCAGGGCTGGACAGGATGGTGAGCAGTTCTTC
CDR3: CASRAGQDGEQFF

size: -
J: TRBJ2-5
D: TRBD1
V: TRBV25-1
DNA: TGTGCCAGCGGACCTTTGACAGGGCGTGGGGGAGAGACCCAGTACTTC
CDR3: CASGPLTGRGGETQYF

size: -
J: TRBJ1-2
D: -
V: TRBV13
DNA: TGTGCCAGCAGCCCGCCCAGACAGGCATCCTATGGCTACACCTTC
CDR3: CASSPPRQASYGYTF

size: -
J: TRBJ1-2
D: TRBD1
V: TRBV12-5
DNA: TGTGCTAGTGGGGGGACAGGCTATGGCTACACCTTC
CDR3: CASGGTGYGYTF

size: -
J: TRBJ1-6
D: -
V: TRBV21-1
DNA: TGTGCCAGCAAGCCGCGCGGGAGCTCCTATAATTCACCCCTCCACTTT
CDR3: CASKPRGSSYNSPLHF

size: -
J: TRBJ2-1
D: TRBD2
V: TRBV6-4
DNA: TGTGCCAGCAGTGACTCTAGCGGGGGGGCCAATGAGCAGTTCTTC
CDR3: CASSDSSGGANEQFF

size: -
J: TRBJ2-5
D: TRBD2
V: TRBV6-1
DNA: TGTGCCAGCAGTGCCCGACTAGCCCCTGAGACCCAGTACTTC
CDR3: CASSARLAPETQYF

size: -
J: TRBJ2-3
D: TRBD2
V: TRBV7-6
DNA: TGTGCCAGCAGCTTAGGGACTAGCGGGGGTGATACGCAGTATTTT
CDR3: CASSLGTSGGDTQYF

size: -
J: TRBJ1-2
D: TRBD1
V: TRBV29-1
DNA: TGCAGCGTTGGGAACCGGGACAGGGGCTATGGCTACACCTTC
CDR3: CSVGNRDRGYGYTF

size: once
J: TRBJ1-1
D: -
V: TRBV7-9
DNA: TGTGCCAGCAGCCCCAGCCACGCAGGGGCGAGTAACGCTGAAGCTTTCTTT
CDR3: CASSPSHAGASNAEAFF

size: -
J: TRBJ2-4
D: -
V: TRBV28
DNA: TGTGCCAGCAGTCCTCCGGGAAACTTACATCACTACGGGACCAAAAACATTCAGTACTTC
CDR3: CASSPPGNLHHYGTKNIQYF

size: once
J: TRBJ1-1
D: -
V: TRBV4-1
DNA: TGCGCCAGCAGCCATCACGGGGAAGCTTTCTTT
CDR3: CASSHHGEAFF

size: -
J: TRBJ1-1
D: -
V: TRBV27
DNA: TGTGCCAGCAGTTTTTCCGGGGTAGGGAACACTGAAGCTTTCTTT
CDR3: CASSFSGVGNTEAFF

size: -
J: TRBJ1-2
D: TRBD1
V: TRBV7-3
DNA: TGTGCCAGCGCCCCGGGCGCGGCCAGGGGGCCTTCGGTGGTTGGCTACACCTTC
CDR3: CASAPGAARGPSVVGYTF

size: -
J: TRBJ2-7
D: TRBD1
V: TRBV18
DNA: TGTGCCAGCTCACGCGACAGGGACGAGCAGTACTTC
CDR3: CASSRDRDEQYF

size: -
J: TRBJ2-5
D: TRBD2
V: TRBV9
DNA: TGTGCCAGCACCTTAGCGGGGGGTGAGGTGGAGACCCAGTACTTC
CDR3: CASTLAGGEVETQYF

size: -
J: TRBJ2-1
D: -
V: TRBV9
DNA: TGTGCCAGCAGCGTAGGGGTCGGGGGAAGCTCCTACAATGAGCAGTTCTTC
CDR3: CASSVGVGGSSYNEQFF

size: -
J: TRBJ1-2
D: -
V: TRBV5-4
DNA: TGTGCCAGCAGCTTGGAGGAGGGGAGGGGACACACCTTC
CDR3: CASSLEEGRGHTF

size: -
J: TRBJ2-7
D: -
V: TRBV7-2
DNA: TGTGCCAGCAGCTTAGCCGCCTACGAGCAGTACTTC
CDR3: CASSLAAYEQYF

size: -
J: TRBJ2-3
D: -
V: TRBV7-2
DNA: TGTGCCCGCAGCTTAACCCGGTCGGATACGCAGTATTTT
CDR3: CARSLTRSDTQYF

size: -
J: TRBJ2-1
D: TRBD1
V: TRBV11-3
DNA: TGTGCCAGCAGCTTAAACAGGGGGGAGTCCTACAATGAGCAGTTCTTC
CDR3: CASSLNRGESYNEQFF

size: -
J: TRBJ1-2
D: -
V: TRBV7-3
DNA: TGTGCCAGCAGCCGGGACGGCTCGGGAGTCTATGGCTACACCTTC
CDR3: CASSRDGSGVYGYTF

size: -
J: TRBJ1-1
D: TRBD1
V: TRBV2
DNA: TGTGCCAGCACAGAACAGGGGTCCGGTGAAGCTTTCTTT
CDR3: CASTEQGSGEAFF

size: -
J: TRBJ1-2
D: TRBD1
V: TRBV30
DNA: TGTGCCTGGAGGACAGGGGGCCGCTATGGCTACACCTTC
CDR3: CAWRTGGRYGYTF

size: -
J: TRBJ2-7
D: TRBD1
V: TRBV27
DNA: TGTGCCAGCAGTTTATTGGGACAGGGGGTTCACGAGCAGTACTTC
CDR3: CASSLLGQGVHEQYF

size: -
J: TRBJ2-2
D: TRBD1
V: TRBV5-5
DNA: TGTGCCAGCAGCTTGGTTTTAGTAAGGGGGCGGGACACCGGGGAGCTGTTTTTT
CDR3: CASSLVLVRGRDTGELFF

size: -
J: TRBJ2-1
D: -
V: TRBV5-8
DNA: TGTGCCAGCAGAACCTCGGGGGGCGGATCCTACAATGAGCAGTTCTTC
CDR3: CASRTSGGGSYNEQFF

size: -
J: TRBJ2-5
D: TRBD2
V: TRBV18
DNA: TGTGCCAGCTCACCGGCGGGGGAGGCCGAGACCCAGTACTTC
CDR3: CASSPAGEAETQYF

size: -
J: TRBJ1-5
D: -
V: TRBV10-3
DNA: TGTGCCATCAGCCCAGGAAATCAGCCCCAGCATTTT
CDR3: CAISPGNQPQHF

size: -
J: TRBJ1-5
D: TRBD1
V: TRBV2
DNA: TGTGCCTGGTCCGGGACAGGGAGTCAGCCCCAGCATTTT
CDR3: CAWSGTGSQPQHF

size: -
J: TRBJ2-3
D: -
V: TRBV27
DNA: TGTGCCAGCAGCACAAACGAGGGCTGGAGCACAGATACGCAGTATTTT
CDR3: CASSTNEGWSTDTQYF

size: -
J: TRBJ2-6
D: -
V: TRBV29-1
DNA: TGCAGCGTTGAACTCTCTGGGGCCAACGTCCTGACTTTC
CDR3: CSVELSGANVLTF

size: once
J: TRBJ1-5
D: -
V: TRBV6-5
DNA: TGTGCCAGTTCGAGCAGAGGTGATCAGCCCCAGCATTTT
CDR3: CASSSRGDQPQHF

size: medium-sized
J: TRBJ1-5
D: TRBD1
V: TRBV19
DNA: TGTGCCAGTAGTCGGAGACAGGGTCTCAATCAGCCCCAGCATTTT
CDR3: CASSRRQGLNQPQHF

size: -
J: TRBJ2-2
D: -
V: TRBV7-2
DNA: TGTGCCAGCAGCTTAGCGGGGGGGCCCGGGGAGCTGTTTTTT
CDR3: CASSLAGGPGELFF

size: -
J: TRBJ1-5
D: TRBD1
V: TRBV19
DNA: TGTGCCAGTAGTATCCGACAGGGGAGAGGCAATCAGCCCCAGCATTTT
CDR3: CASSIRQGRGNQPQHF

size: -
J: TRBJ2-1
D: TRBD2
V: TRBV9
DNA: TGTGCCAGCAGCCCCCGAGTTGCGGGGGGTCGGAATGAGCAGTTCTTC
CDR3: CASSPRVAGGRNEQFF

size: -
J: TRBJ1-5
D: -
V: TRBV15
DNA: TGTGCCACCAGTCGCCACAGGGACAATCAGCCCCAGCATTTT
CDR3: CATSRHRDNQPQHF

size: -
J: TRBJ2-1
D: -
V: TRBV7-9
DNA: TGTGCCAGCAGCTCCGGGGGACAGCAGTTCTTC
CDR3: CASSSGGQQFF

size: few
J: TRBJ1-2
D: -
V: TRBV2
DNA: TGTGCCAGCAGTGCCGAACCGCGGTTCAGAGGCTACACCTTC
CDR3: CASSAEPRFRGYTF

size: -
J: TRBJ1-2
D: TRBD1
V: TRBV2
DNA: TGTGCCAGCAGCCGAGACAGGGGTAGGGACTATGGCTACACCTTC
CDR3: CASSRDRGRDYGYTF

size: -
J: TRBJ2-2
D: -
V: TRBV9
DNA: TGTGCCAGCAGCGTAAACCGTGGCAGGGTCCCGAACGGCGGGGAGCTGTTTTTT
CDR3: CASSVNRGRVPNGGELFF

size: -
J: TRBJ1-5
D: -
V: TRBV28
DNA: TGTGCCAGCAGTTCGTCGAGACAGCCCCAGCATTTT
CDR3: CASSSSRQPQHF

size: -
J: TRBJ1-1
D: TRBD1
V: TRBV11-2
DNA: TGTGCCAGCAGGGGGACAGGCCACTCGAACACTGAAGCTTTCTTT
CDR3: CASRGTGHSNTEAFF

size: few
J: TRBJ1-6
D: TRBD1
V: TRBV5-1
DNA: TGCGCCAGCAGCTTGGCCTCAGGGGGTAACTCACCCCTCCACTTT
CDR3: CASSLASGGNSPLHF

size: -
J: TRBJ2-3
D: TRBD2
V: TRBV7-2
DNA: TGTGCTAGCAGCTTATTTGCGGGGGGGAATACGCAGTATTTT
CDR3: CASSLFAGGNTQYF

size: -
J: TRBJ2-4
D: -
V: TRBV6-6
DNA: TGTGCCAGCAGGCCCGCCGGGGACATGAAAAACATTCAGTACTTC
CDR3: CASRPAGDMKNIQYF

size: -
J: TRBJ2-3
D: -
V: TRBV19
DNA: TGTGCCAGTAGTATGGCTGGCGGGTGGACAGATACGCAGTATTTT
CDR3: CASSMAGGWTDTQYF

size: -
J: TRBJ2-3
D: -
V: TRBV7-3
DNA: TGTGCCAGCAGCTTTTTTGCCAAAAAGGCGGGGTCCTCTCCTAGCACAGATACGCAGTATTTT
CDR3: CASSFFAKKAGSSPSTDTQYF

size: -
J: TRBJ2-6
D: TRBD1
V: TRBV5-1
DNA: TGCGCCAGCAGCTCAACGGCGCGACAGGGGAGCTCTGGGGCCAACGTCCTGACTTTC
CDR3: CASSSTARQGSSGANVLTF

size: -
J: TRBJ1-3
D: -
V: TRBV6-1
DNA: TGTGCCAGCACCGGACAAACTGGAAACACCATATATTTT
CDR3: CASTGQTGNTIYF

size: -
J: TRBJ2-7
D: -
V: TRBV4-2
DNA: TGTGCCAGCAGCCAAGATAAACTAGCCTACGAGCAGTACTTC
CDR3: CASSQDKLAYEQYF

size: -
J: TRBJ1-4
D: -
V: TRBV5-4
DNA: TGTGCCAGCAGCCCCGACGGGGTCCTGGGTGGAAGACTGTTTTTT
CDR3: CASSPDGVLGGRLFF

size: -
J: TRBJ1-5
D: TRBD1
V: TRBV19
DNA: TGTGCCAGTAGCACTCAACAGGGGGCATCAAGCAATCAGCCCCAGCATTTT
CDR3: CASSTQQGASSNQPQHF

size: -
J: TRBJ1-3
D: -
V: TRBV13
DNA: TGTGCCAGCAGCTTATCGAGCTCTGGAAACACCATATATTTT
CDR3: CASSLSSSGNTIYF